This TCR beta chain originates from a study of T cell responses to AZD1222 COVID-19 vaccine. Study observations and caveats: The number of AZD1222 recipients seropositive at baseline was only five or six. Spike-specific TCR breadth and depth grew following two AZD1222 doses.

This CDR3 comprises 10 residues. Germline CDR1 is DFQATT and CDR2 is SNEGSKA (reference sequence). This clone has just a few counts. Its specificity is not known. Assay: immunoSEQ multiplex PCR; the TCRdb copy retains only in-frame clones and omits some. The data hold 180,000 or so clones, with just over 90% observed a single time. The sequences come from peripheral blood, collected on day 0 of AZD1222 vaccination. The chain recombines TRBV20-1 with TRBJ1-1; no definite D call. The sequence was collected from an adult in good health. The DNA for the CDR3 is TGCAGCGCGATAAACACTGAAGCTTTCTTT. Translation: CSAINTEAFF.